This TCR beta chain was sequenced during a study of T cell responses to AZD1222 COVID-19 vaccine. Produced via immunoSEQ multiplex PCR; TCRdb's table is partial and in-frame only. The sample has 150,000 to 200,000 clones; roughly 88% are singletons. Concerning this clone itself: What it recognizes is unknown.

The V gene's germline CDR1 is MGHRA and CDR2 YSYEKL. The CDR3 runs to 13 residues. The V end was cut by 3 bases, the J end by 7 bases, with 12 bases between. Study conclusions and caveats: Clonal diversity was possibly underestimated, and the donors were mostly white British, with more females.

The material sequenced was peripheral blood, taken on day 0 of AZD1222 vaccination. This TCR derives from an adult in good health. The chain uses TRBV4-1 and TRBJ1-1, with D unclear. CDR3 loop: CASSHQNSNEAFF. CDR3 in DNA: TGCGCCAGCAGCCACCAGAACAGTAATGAAGCTTTCTTT.